The clone carrying this T cell receptor beta chain was counted between two and nine times. Its antigen is currently unknown. The CDR3 runs to 16 residues. Germline lookup yields CDR1 LGHNA and CDR2 YNFKEQ. V lost 0 bases and J 1 base, leaving 12 bases between the germline ends. The data were obtained in a study of T cells after yellow fever vaccination. Study at large: SMART-Seq v4 Ultra Low Input prepared libraries from low-cell fractions.

Overall study findings and caveats: Detected again after the booster were most primary-vaccination clones, at about 96% CD4 and 70% to 90% CD8.

The authors made TCR cDNA by 5'RACE template switching, adding a universal primer site and UMIs. TCRdb re-analysed the 5' RACE reads in MiXCR, keeping a single row per CDR3 protein. Among 400,000 or so distinct CDR3 sequences, roughly 11% were seen once, and the ten largest hold roughly a sixth. The V gene is TRBV4-2, the J gene TRBJ1-1; D is perhaps TRBD1 (6 bases). The sequence derives from a man younger than 35 who received the YFV17D yellow fever vaccine. Sequenced material: PBMCs, taken on the day of the first yellow fever vaccination. CDR3: CASSQELRTANTEAFF. CDR3 DNA: TGTGCCAGCAGCCAAGAGCTTCGGACAGCGAACACTGAAGCTTTCTTT.